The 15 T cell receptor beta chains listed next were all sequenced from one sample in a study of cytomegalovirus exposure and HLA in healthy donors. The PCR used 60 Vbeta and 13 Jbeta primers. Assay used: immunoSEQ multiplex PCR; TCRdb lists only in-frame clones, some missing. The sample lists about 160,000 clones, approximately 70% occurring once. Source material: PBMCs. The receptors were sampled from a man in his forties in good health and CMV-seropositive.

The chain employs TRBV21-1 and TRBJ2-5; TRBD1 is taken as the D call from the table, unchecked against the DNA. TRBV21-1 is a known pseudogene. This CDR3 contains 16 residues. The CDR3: CASSTGNRVGDETQYF. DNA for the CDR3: TGTGCCAGCAGCACCGGCAACAGGGTAGGGGATGAGACCCAGTACTTC.

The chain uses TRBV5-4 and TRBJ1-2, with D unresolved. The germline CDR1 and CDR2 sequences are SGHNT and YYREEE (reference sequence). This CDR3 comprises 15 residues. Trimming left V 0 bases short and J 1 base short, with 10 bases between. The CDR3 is CASSLGADLNYGYTF. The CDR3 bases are TGTGCCAGCAGCTTGGGGGCAGACCTTAACTATGGCTACACCTTC.

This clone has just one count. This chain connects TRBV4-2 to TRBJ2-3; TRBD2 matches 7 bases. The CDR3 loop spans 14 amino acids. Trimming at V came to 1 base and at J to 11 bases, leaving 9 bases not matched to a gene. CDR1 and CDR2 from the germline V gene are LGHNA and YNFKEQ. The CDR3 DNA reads TGTGCCAGCAGCCAAGTAAGCGGGGTTGGTCGGCAGTATTTT. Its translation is CASSQVSGVGRQYF.

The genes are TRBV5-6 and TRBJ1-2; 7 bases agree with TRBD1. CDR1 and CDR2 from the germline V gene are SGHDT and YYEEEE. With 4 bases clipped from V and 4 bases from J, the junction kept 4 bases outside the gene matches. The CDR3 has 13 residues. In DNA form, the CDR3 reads TGTGCCAGCAGCCGGGACAGAACCTATGGCTACACCTTC. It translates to CASSRDRTYGYTF.

The CDR3 sequence: CASSLQGFYNNEKLFF. The DNA for the CDR3 is TGTGCCAGCAGCTTACAGGGGTTTTACAATAATGAAAAACTGTTTTTT. The chain combines TRBV11-2 with TRBJ1-4; the D gene is possibly TRBD1 (6 bases). V lost 2 bases and J 4 bases, leaving 14 bases between the germline ends. Looked up from germline, CDR1 is SGHAT and CDR2 is FQNNGV. The CDR3 consists of 16 residues.

The CDR3 sequence: CARAKTGGSSGEQYF. DNA of the CDR3: TGTGCCAGAGCGAAGACAGGGGGCTCCTCTGGCGAGCAGTACTTC. The genes are TRBV7-5 and TRBJ2-5; no DNA check was done on the table's D call, TRBD1. TRBJ2-7 matches the DNA end more closely, so the J call is doubtful. TRBV7-5 is shown as a pseudogene. The CDR3 spans 15 residues.

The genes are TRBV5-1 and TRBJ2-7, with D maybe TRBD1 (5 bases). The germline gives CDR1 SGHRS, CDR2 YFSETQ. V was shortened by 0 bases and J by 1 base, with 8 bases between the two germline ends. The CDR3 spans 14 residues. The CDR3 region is CASSLDAGSYEQYF. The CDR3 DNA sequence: TGCGCCAGCAGCTTGGACGCAGGGTCCTACGAGCAGTACTTC. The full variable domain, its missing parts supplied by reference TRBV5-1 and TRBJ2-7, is KAGVTQTPRYLIKTRGQQVTLSCSPISGHRSVSWYQQTPGQGLQFLFEYFSETQRNKGNFPGRFSGRQFSNSRSEMNVSTLELGDSALYLCASSLDAGSYEQYFGPGTRLTVT.

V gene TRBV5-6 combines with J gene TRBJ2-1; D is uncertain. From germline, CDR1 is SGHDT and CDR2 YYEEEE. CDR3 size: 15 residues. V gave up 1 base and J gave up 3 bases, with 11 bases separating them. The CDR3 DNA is TGTGCCAGCAGCTTGTTGACTGGAAACTACAATGAGCAGTTCTTC. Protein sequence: CASSLLTGNYNEQFF.

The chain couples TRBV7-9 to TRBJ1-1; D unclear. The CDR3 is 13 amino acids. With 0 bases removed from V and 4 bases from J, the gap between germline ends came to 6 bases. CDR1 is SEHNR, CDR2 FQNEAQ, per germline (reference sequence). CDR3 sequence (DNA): TGTGCCAGCAGCTTAGCTGAACTCACTGAAGCTTTCTTT. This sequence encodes CASSLAELTEAFF.

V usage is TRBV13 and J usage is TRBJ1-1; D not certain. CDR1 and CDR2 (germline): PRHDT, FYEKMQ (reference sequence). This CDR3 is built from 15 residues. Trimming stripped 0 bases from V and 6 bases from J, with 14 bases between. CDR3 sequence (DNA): TGTGCCAGCAGCTTAGGTCGACTATCGTTAGCTGAAGCTTTCTTT. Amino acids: CASSLGRLSLAEAFF.

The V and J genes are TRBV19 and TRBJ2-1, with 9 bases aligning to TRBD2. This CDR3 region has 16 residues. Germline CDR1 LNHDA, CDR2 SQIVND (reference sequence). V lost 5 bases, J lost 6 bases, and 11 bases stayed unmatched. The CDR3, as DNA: TGTGCCAGTAGTCCGTTCGGGGGGCGGGGGGGCAATGAGCAGTTCTTC. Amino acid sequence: CASSPFGGRGGNEQFF.

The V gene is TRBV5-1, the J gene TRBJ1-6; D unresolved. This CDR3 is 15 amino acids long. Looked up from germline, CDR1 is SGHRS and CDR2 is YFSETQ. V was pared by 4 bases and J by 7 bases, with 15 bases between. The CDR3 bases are TGCGCCAGCAGCCCTACGGGAATGAAAAATTCACCCCTCCACTTT. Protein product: CASSPTGMKNSPLHF.

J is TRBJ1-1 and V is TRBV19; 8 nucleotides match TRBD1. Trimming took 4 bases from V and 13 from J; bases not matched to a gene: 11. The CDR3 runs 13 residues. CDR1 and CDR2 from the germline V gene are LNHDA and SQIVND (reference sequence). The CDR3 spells CASSTGQAQSFFF. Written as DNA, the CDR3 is TGTGCCAGTAGTACGGGACAGGCACAGTCTTTTTTCTTT.

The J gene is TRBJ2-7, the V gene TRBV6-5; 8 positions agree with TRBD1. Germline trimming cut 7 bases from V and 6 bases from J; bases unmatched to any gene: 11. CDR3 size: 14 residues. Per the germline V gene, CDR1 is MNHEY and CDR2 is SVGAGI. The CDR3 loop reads CASTTNRGISEQYF. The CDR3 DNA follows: TGTGCCAGCACTACGAACAGGGGGATAAGCGAGCAGTACTTC.

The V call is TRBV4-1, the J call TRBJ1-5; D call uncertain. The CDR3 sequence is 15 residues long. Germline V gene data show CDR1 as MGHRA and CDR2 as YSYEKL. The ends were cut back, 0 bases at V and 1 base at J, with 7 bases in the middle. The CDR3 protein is CASSQDDKSNQPQHF. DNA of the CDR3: TGCGCCAGCAGCCAAGATGACAAGAGCAATCAGCCCCAGCATTTT.